A single sample gave rise to the 14 T cell receptor beta chains below, sequenced in a study of CD8 T cells in Susac syndrome. Random-hexamer reverse transcription was applied to about 0.45 to 1 ug RNA. TCRdb called the immunoSEQ multiplex PCR reads again in MiXCR, with one record for every CDR3 protein. The table shows about 100,000 distinct CDR3 sequences, with approximately 95% occurring only once. Sample: CD8+ T cells from PBMCs. All receptors come from a human donor with Susac syndrome.

This chain's CDR3 is CSVLGLSTDTQYF. DNA for the CDR3: TGCAGCGTTTTGGGTCTGAGCACAGATACGCAGTATTTT. V usage is TRBV29-1 and J usage is TRBJ2-3; D is unresolved. V shed 5 bases and J shed 0 bases, with 9 bases lying between them. Per the germline V gene, CDR1 is SQVTM and CDR2 is ANQGSEA. The CDR3 length is 13 residues.

The sample holds one count of this clonotype. The chain combines TRBV9 with TRBJ2-7; 7 bases are a match to TRBD1. Germline V gene data show CDR1 as SGDLS and CDR2 as YYNGEE. The V gene end was trimmed by 4 bases and the J gene end by 6 bases; junction bases not matched to a gene: 10. CDR3 size: 14 residues. This chain's CDR3 is CASSRAGAGGEQYF. CDR3 nucleotide sequence: TGTGCCAGCAGCCGTGCCGGGGCAGGGGGCGAGCAGTACTTC.

This chain connects TRBV18 to TRBJ2-5; no reliable D call. Germline V lookup: CDR1 KGHSH, CDR2 LQKENI. Trimming took 5 bases from V and 3 from J, leaving 7 bases between them. The CDR3 runs 12 residues. CDR3: CASSTAEETQYF. The CDR3 DNA reads as TGTGCCAGCTCAACGGCGGAAGAGACCCAGTACTTC.

The CDR3 region is CASSRDASPEAFF. CDR3 DNA: TGCGCCAGCAGTCGGGACGCGTCCCCTGAAGCTTTCTTT. The rearrangement links TRBV5-1 to TRBJ1-1; D might be TRBD1 (5 bases). The CDR3 loop spans 13 amino acids. Trimming pared 5 bases from V and 6 bases from J, leaving 14 bases between. Germline V gene data show CDR1 as SGHRS and CDR2 as YFSETQ.

The V and J genes are TRBV3-1 and TRBJ2-4, with D possibly being TRBD1 (6 bases). The CDR3 spans 14 residues. Trimming cost V 4 bases and J 7 bases, with 14 bases left between them. Germline loops: CDR1 LGHDT, CDR2 YNNKEL (reference sequence). CDR3 sequence reads: CASSPGTGRNIQYF. The CDR3 nucleotides read TGTGCCAGCAGCCCAGGTACAGGGCGGAACATTCAGTACTTC. The variable domain in full, completed from reference TRBV3-1 and TRBJ2-4, reads DTAVSQTPKYLVTQMGNDKSIKCEQNLGHDTMYWYKQDSKKFLKIMFSYNNKELIINETVPNRFSPKSPDKAHLNLHINSLELGDSAVYFCASSPGTGRNIQYFGAGTRLSVL.

The gene calls are TRBV4-1 and TRBJ1-2; 7 nucleotides match TRBD1. The CDR3 length is 16 residues. With 1 base clipped from V and 5 bases from J, the junction kept 10 bases outside the gene matches. The V gene's germline CDR1 is MGHRA and CDR2 YSYEKL. The CDR3 loop is CASSQVPGRGTYGYTF. CDR3 in DNA: TGCGCCAGCAGCCAAGTCCCCGGCAGGGGGACTTATGGCTACACCTTC.

The chain is built from TRBV2 and TRBJ1-2; D ambiguous. Per germline, CDR1 SNHLY and CDR2 FYNNEI. V was cut by 4 bases and J by 8 bases, with 17 bases left in between. The CDR3 consists of 14 residues. In DNA form, the CDR3 reads TGTGCCAGCAGTGTGGCAGGCCTGAACTGGGGCTACACCTTC. Encoded protein: CASSVAGLNWGYTF.

The chain uses TRBV12-5 and TRBJ1-2; a weak D match, TRBD1 (5 bases). Germline values: CDR1 LGHNT, CDR2 FRNRAP. This CDR3 is 14 amino acids long. The ends were cut back, 6 bases at V and 3 bases at J, with 14 bases in the middle. CDR3 region: CASGPGRADYGYTF. The CDR3 nucleotides are TGTGCTAGTGGCCCAGGCAGGGCTGACTATGGCTACACCTTC.

The genes are TRBV28 and TRBJ2-5; 11 bases map to TRBD1. CDR3 length: 12 amino acids. Germline-derived CDR1 and CDR2 are MDHEN and SYDVKM. The ends lost 6 bases at V and 7 bases at J; junction bases unmatched: 1. The CDR3 loop reads CASRGQGGTQYF. The CDR3 DNA is TGTGCCAGCAGGGGACAGGGGGGGACCCAGTACTTC.

This chain uses TRBV28 with TRBJ2-4; D unclear. V lost 6 bases and J 0 bases, leaving 9 bases between the germline ends. Per germline, CDR1 MDHEN and CDR2 SYDVKM. The CDR3 is 14 amino acids. This CDR3 is CASRLSLAKNIQYF. CDR3 bases: TGTGCCAGCAGACTAAGCTTAGCCAAAAACATTCAGTACTTC.

The V call is TRBV20-1, the J call TRBJ1-1; a weak D match, TRBD1 (5 bases). The ends were cut back, 0 bases at V and 3 bases at J, with 14 bases in the middle. The CDR3 length is 15 residues. Germline-derived CDR1 and CDR2 are DFQATT and SNEGSKA (reference sequence). In DNA, the CDR3 is TGCAGTGCTAGAGACACGCAGGGAGGGGACACTGAAGCTTTCTTT. Its translation: CSARDTQGGDTEAFF.

This clonotype was detected once. The genes are TRBV6-4 and TRBJ2-2; 7 positions match TRBD1. The V gene end was trimmed by 8 bases and the J gene end by 3 bases; junction bases not matched to a gene: 6. Germline V gives CDR1 MRHNA, CDR2 SNTAGT. CDR3 length: 14 amino acids. Here the CDR3 reads CASRGQAYTGELFF. The DNA for the CDR3 is TGTGCCAGCCGAGGACAGGCGTACACCGGGGAGCTGTTTTTT.

V usage is TRBV19 and J usage is TRBJ2-7; TRBD2 is a possible D gene (5 bases). V lost 3 bases and J lost 5, with 17 bases in between. The CDR3 spans 15 residues. The germline gives CDR1 LNHDA, CDR2 SQIVND (reference sequence). The CDR3 DNA is TGTGCCAGTAGTATGACGGGTCGGGATCCCCACGAGCAGTACTTC. Its protein is CASSMTGRDPHEQYF.

The V gene is TRBV5-1, the J gene TRBJ2-1; no definite D call. This CDR3 has 15 residues. CDR1 SGHRS and CDR2 YFSETQ come from the germline V gene. The V end lost 4 bases, the J end lost 7 bases, and 18 bases lay between the germline ends. This CDR3 is CASSIEGNYVNEQFF. CDR3 DNA sequence: TGCGCCAGCAGCATTGAAGGGAACTACGTGAATGAGCAGTTCTTC.